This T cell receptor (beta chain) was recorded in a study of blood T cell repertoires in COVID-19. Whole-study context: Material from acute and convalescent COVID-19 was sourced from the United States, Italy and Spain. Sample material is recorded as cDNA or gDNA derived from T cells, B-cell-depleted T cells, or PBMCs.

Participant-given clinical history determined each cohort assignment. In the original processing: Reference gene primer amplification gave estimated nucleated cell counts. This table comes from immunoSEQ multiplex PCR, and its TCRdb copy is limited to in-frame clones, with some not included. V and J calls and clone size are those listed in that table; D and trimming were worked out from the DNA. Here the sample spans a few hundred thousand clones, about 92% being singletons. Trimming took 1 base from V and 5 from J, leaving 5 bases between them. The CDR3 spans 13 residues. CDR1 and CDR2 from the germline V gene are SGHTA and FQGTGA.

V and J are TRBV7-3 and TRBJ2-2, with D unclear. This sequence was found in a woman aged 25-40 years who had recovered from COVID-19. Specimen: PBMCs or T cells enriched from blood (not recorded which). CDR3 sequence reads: CASSLMSTGELFF. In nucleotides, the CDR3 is TGTGCCAGCAGCTTAATGAGTACCGGGGAGCTGTTTTTT.